This entry lists 29 T cell receptor beta chains sequenced from one sample in a study of Graves' ophthalmopathy and Graves' hyperthyroidism. TCR beta CDR3 amplification used RNA transcripts. First-round RT-PCR used HTBI primers; second-round multiplex PCR followed. MiXCR, run by TCRdb on the multiplex PCR reads, gives a single entry per CDR3 protein. The sample consists of 650,000 to 900,000 distinct CDR3 sequences, 40% of them appearing once. Sequenced material: peripheral blood. All receptors derive from an adult man with Graves' ophthalmopathy.

V usage is TRBV19 and J usage is TRBJ2-6, with 9 bases matching TRBD1. Germline V CDR1 and CDR2: LNHDA, SQIVND (reference sequence). The CDR3 has 16 amino acids. After removal of 7 bases from V and 3 bases from J, the junction contained 7 bases not matched to a gene. In nucleotides, the CDR3 is TGTGCCAGTAACCTTCGACAGGGGGTTGGGGCCAACGTCCTGACTTTC. Its protein product is CASNLRQGVGANVLTF.

This clonotype has a count of ten or more. The V call is TRBV29-1, the J call TRBJ1-1; D is possibly TRBD1 (6 bases). Trimming shortened V by 7 bases and J by 6 bases, and 15 bases separated the two germline ends. CDR1 and CDR2 (germline): SQVTM, ANQGSEA. This CDR3 region has 12 residues. The CDR3 coding sequence is TGCAGCGCCGTCCAGGGGACCGCTGAAGCTTTCTTT. This gives the protein CSAVQGTAEAFF.

In this sample, this clonotype turned up many times. The gene calls are TRBV10-2 and TRBJ1-1; 10 bases agree with TRBD1. J was trimmed by 5 bases and V by 4 bases; bases with no gene match: 7. The CDR3 is 15 amino acids. Germline V CDR1 and CDR2: WSHSY, SAAADI. The CDR3 loop is CASSGPDRGLTEAFF. CDR3 DNA sequence: TGCGCCAGCAGTGGCCCCGACAGGGGGCTAACTGAAGCTTTCTTT.

This clonotype was counted a single time. The missing conserved phenylalanine or tryptophan at the end of this CDR3 makes a read error likely. This chain uses TRBV7-9 with TRBJ2-6; 9 nucleotides match TRBD2. This CDR3 has 21 residues. V shed 3 bases, J shed 3 bases, and the junction held 18 bases outside the gene matches. CDR1 and CDR2 (germline): SEHNR, FQNEAQ (reference sequence). The CDR3 nucleotides are TGTGCCAGCAGCTTTTCGTCGAACGGGACTAGCAGGCCCTTTGGGGCCAACGTCCTGACTTTG. Its protein is CASSFSSNGTSRPFGANVLTL.

A word on this clonotype: Since no conserved phenylalanine or tryptophan closes the CDR3, a read error is the likely cause. The V gene is TRBV19, the J gene TRBJ2-7, with 7 bases fitting TRBD2. With 6 bases clipped from V and 4 bases from J, the junction kept 9 bases outside the gene matches. Germline V gives CDR1 LNHDA, CDR2 SQIVND (reference sequence). This CDR3 spans 14 amino acids. The CDR3 spells CASRQTRGGYEQYL. The CDR3 bases are TGTGCCAGTAGGCAAACCCGCGGGGGTTACGAGCAGTACCTC.

The chain couples TRBV5-1 to TRBJ1-2, with 9 bases identical to TRBD1. The CDR3 consists of 14 residues. CDR1 and CDR2 (germline): SGHRS, YFSETQ. J was trimmed by 7 bases and V by 3 bases; bases with no gene match: 7. CDR3 protein: CASSSEQGARGYTF. CDR3 nucleotide sequence: TGCGCCAGCAGCTCGGAACAGGGGGCGCGTGGCTACACCTTC. The whole variable domain, filled in from reference TRBV5-1 and TRBJ1-2, reads KAGVTQTPRYLIKTRGQQVTLSCSPISGHRSVSWYQQTPGQGLQFLFEYFSETQRNKGNFPGRFSGRQFSNSRSEMNVSTLELGDSALYLCASSSEQGARGYTFGSGTRLTVV.

The gene calls are TRBV7-9 and TRBJ2-3; D unclear. CDR3 length: 15 residues. From germline, CDR1 is SEHNR and CDR2 FQNEAQ (reference sequence). V gave up 0 bases and J gave up 2 bases, with 9 bases separating them. For the CDR3, the DNA is TGTGCCAGCAGCTTAGCCGGGTTAGACACAGATACGCAGTATTTT. This encodes CASSLAGLDTDTQYF.

This clonotype was seen only a few times. The chain employs TRBV20-1 and TRBJ2-5; TRBD2 is a possible D gene (5 bases). Germline V gives CDR1 DFQATT, CDR2 SNEGSKA (reference sequence). There are 14 residues in the CDR3. Trimming stripped 8 bases from V and 1 base from J, with 17 bases between. CDR3 nucleotide sequence: TGCAGTACCCTTGGGTGGGAGAGCCAAGAGACCCAGTACTTC. As protein: CSTLGWESQETQYF.

The table lists this clonotype with many counts. The chain links TRBV10-3 to TRBJ1-1; D gene unclear. Trimming took off 7 bases at V and 3 bases at J, with 6 bases between the two ends. CDR1 is ENHRY, CDR2 SYGVKD, per germline. The CDR3 length is 11 residues. The CDR3 DNA sequence: TGTGCCATCAAGGGCGACACTGAAGCTTTCTTT. Protein product: CAIKGDTEAFF.

V is TRBV10-2 and J is TRBJ1-5; D perhaps matches TRBD1 (5 bases). Germline values: CDR1 WSHSY, CDR2 SAAADI. The CDR3 has 15 residues. V lost 10 bases, J lost 5 bases, and 21 bases lay in between. The CDR3 loop is CAIGRQGFVDQPQHF. The DNA of the CDR3 is TGCGCCATAGGGAGGCAGGGTTTTGTCGATCAGCCCCAGCATTTT.

This clonotype was observed once. The chain employs TRBV4-3 and TRBJ2-7; the D gene is possibly TRBD1 (6 bases). This CDR3 region has 15 residues. The germline V gene encodes CDR1 LGHNA and CDR2 YSLEER. The V gene lost 0 bases and the J gene lost 4 bases, with 13 bases spanning the gap. CDR3 nucleotide sequence: TGCGCCAGCAGCCAAGATCAGGGGCAGCTATACGAGCAGTACTTC. Translated, it gives CASSQDQGQLYEQYF.

This chain connects TRBV20-1 to TRBJ2-6, with a tentative D call TRBD1 (6 bases). The germline CDR1 and CDR2 sequences are DFQATT and SNEGSKA (reference sequence). CDR3 length: 16 residues. Trimming cost V 3 bases and J 0 bases, with 12 bases left between them. This chain's CDR3 is CSASGGGFSGANVLTF. The CDR3 DNA reads as TGCAGTGCTAGTGGGGGCGGCTTCTCTGGGGCCAACGTCCTGACTTTC.

In its sample, this clonotype was seen many times. The chain has TRBV25-1 and TRBJ1-2, with D unresolved. The germline CDR1 and CDR2 sequences are MGHDK and SYGVNS. The CDR3 spans 14 residues. The V and J ends lost 3 bases and 3 bases respectively, with 11 bases between them. The CDR3 region has the DNA TGTGCCAGCAGTGACCCCGGCCAGTACTATGGCTACACCTTC. It specifies CASSDPGQYYGYTF.

The table lists this clonotype with a few counts. J is TRBJ1-6 and V is TRBV10-3, with D perhaps TRBD1 (6 bases). The CDR3 extends over 12 amino acids. The V gene's germline CDR1 is ENHRY and CDR2 SYGVKD. Trimming cost V 10 bases and J 9 bases, with 13 bases left between them. CDR3 in amino acids: CASGQLGSPLHF. The CDR3, as DNA: TGTGCCAGCGGACAGTTGGGTTCACCCCTCCACTTT.

V and J are TRBV7-9 and TRBJ1-6; no clear D. The CDR3 has 14 amino acids. Trimming pared 0 bases from V and 10 bases from J, leaving 10 bases between. Germline CDR1 is SEHNR and CDR2 is FQNEAQ (reference sequence). The CDR3 nucleotides are TGTGCCAGCAGCTTAGCAGGTGTGCAGTCACCCCTCCACTTT. Amino acid sequence: CASSLAGVQSPLHF. The entire variable domain, with the rest obtained from reference TRBV7-9 and TRBJ1-6, is as follows: DTGVSQNPRHKITKRGQNVTFRCDPISEHNRLYWYRQTLGQGPEFLTYFQNEAQLEKSRLLSDRFSAERPKGSFSTLEIQRTEQGDSAMYLCASSLAGVQSPLHFGNGTRLTVT.

There are many counts of this clonotype. The chain links TRBV6-5 to TRBJ1-6, with D hard to call. CDR1 is MNHEY and CDR2 is SVGAGI in the germline V gene. V was cut by 8 bases and J by 10 bases, with 12 bases left in between. The CDR3 is made up of 12 amino acids. The DNA of the CDR3 is TGTGCCAGCTTTGGTCCAGGATCACCCCTCCACTTT. This codes for CASFGPGSPLHF.

This clonotype has ten or more counts. The CDR3 coding sequence is TGTGCCAGCAGCCCATGGACAGGGGGTGGCTATGGCTACACCTTC. It codes for CASSPWTGGGYGYTF. The rearrangement joins TRBV7-2 to TRBJ1-2; 10 bases fit TRBD1. This CDR3 has 15 residues. The V gene's germline CDR1 is SGHTA and CDR2 FQGNSA. J was trimmed by 4 bases and V by 5 bases; bases with no gene match: 7.

This clonotype has a count of ten or more. The chain combines TRBV7-9 with TRBJ1-2; D remains ambiguous. CDR1 and CDR2 (germline): SEHNR, FQNEAQ (reference sequence). The ends were cut back, 1 base at V and 6 bases at J, with 12 bases in the middle. CDR3 length: 14 residues. This CDR3 is CASSLDGFRNGYTF. In nucleotides, the CDR3 is TGTGCCAGCAGCTTAGACGGTTTTCGAAATGGCTACACCTTC.

This clonotype was detected only once. V is TRBV25-1 and J is TRBJ1-1; D call uncertain. With 5 bases removed from V and 1 base from J, the gap between germline ends came to 14 bases. The V gene's germline CDR1 is MGHDK and CDR2 SYGVNS. The CDR3 runs to 15 residues. CDR3 sequence: CASSLVEQTNTEAFF. CDR3 coding DNA: TGTGCCAGCAGTTTGGTGGAACAGACGAACACTGAAGCTTTCTTT.

This clonotype was counted ten times or more. At one end, the junction sequence differs from germline, possibly due to a read error. The chain carries TRBV7-7 and TRBJ1-1; D ambiguous. The CDR3 contains 13 residues. The V gene's germline CDR1 is SSHAT and CDR2 FNYEAQ (reference sequence). The CDR3 nucleotides read TGTGCTAGCAGCTCGGACCCGAACACTGAAGCTTTCTTT. This sequence encodes CASSSDPNTEAFF.

The chain carries TRBV7-9 and TRBJ2-3; the match to TRBD2 covers 7 bases. The germline V gene has CDR1 SEHNR and CDR2 FQNEAQ (reference sequence). CDR3 length equals 16 residues. V lost 5 bases to trimming and J lost 0 bases; unmatched junction nucleotides: 8. The CDR3 DNA sequence: TGTGCCAGCAGCGTGGGGAGCGGGGCTAGCACAGATACGCAGTATTTT. Residues: CASSVGSGASTDTQYF. Complete variable domain (other parts from reference TRBV7-9 and TRBJ2-3): DTGVSQNPRHKITKRGQNVTFRCDPISEHNRLYWYRQTLGQGPEFLTYFQNEAQLEKSRLLSDRFSAERPKGSFSTLEIQRTEQGDSAMYLCASSVGSGASTDTQYFGPGTRLTVL.

V usage is TRBV6-4 and J usage is TRBJ1-1; tentative D call: TRBD1 (5 bases). The length of the CDR3 is 15 residues. V was shortened by 5 bases and J by 1 base, with 14 bases between the two germline ends. Per the germline V gene, CDR1 is MRHNA and CDR2 is SNTAGT. The DNA for the CDR3 is TGTGCCAGCAGTCGTACCGGGACGGGGAACACTGAAGCTTTCTTT. This codes for CASSRTGTGNTEAFF.

The chain combines TRBV9 with TRBJ1-3; D call uncertain. There are 15 residues in the CDR3. Germline V gene lookup returns CDR1 SGDLS and CDR2 YYNGEE. Deletions cut 3 bases from V and 3 bases from J, with 13 bases between. The CDR3 loop reads CASSAVLWLGNTIYF. CDR3 in DNA: TGTGCCAGCAGCGCGGTGCTGTGGCTTGGAAACACCATATATTTT.

The chain employs TRBV7-9 and TRBJ1-1, with a tentative D call TRBD1 (6 bases). The germline V gene encodes CDR1 SEHNR and CDR2 FQNEAQ (reference sequence). Trimming pared 5 bases from V and 7 bases from J, leaving 17 bases between. The CDR3 is 14 amino acids. In nucleotides, the CDR3 is TGTGCCAGCAGCCCGGTAGGGGGGCACATTGAAGCTTTCTTT. It is translated as CASSPVGGHIEAFF.

In this sample, this clonotype turned up once. The V call is TRBV30, the J call TRBJ1-3; 8 bases map to TRBD1. The germline gives CDR1 GTSNPN, CDR2 SVGIG (reference sequence). The CDR3 totals 12 residues. With 3 bases clipped from V and 8 bases from J, the junction kept 3 bases outside the gene matches. CDR3 in DNA: TGTGCCTGGAGGGGACAGGCGGACACCATATATTTT. This translates into CAWRGQADTIYF.

This clonotype was observed at least ten times. The chain carries TRBV25-1 and TRBJ2-6; D might be TRBD2 (5 bases). The length of the CDR3 is 16 residues. V gave up 2 bases and J gave up 2 bases, with 10 bases separating them. Per the germline V gene, CDR1 is MGHDK and CDR2 is SYGVNS. This CDR3 is CASSEKRAPGANVLTF. CDR3 nucleotides: TGTGCCAGCAGTGAAAAGAGGGCTCCTGGGGCCAACGTCCTGACTTTC.

This chain links TRBV10-2 with TRBJ2-5; 8 nucleotides align to TRBD1. The V gene's germline CDR1 is WSHSY and CDR2 SAAADI. After removal of 6 bases from V and 10 bases from J, the junction contained 10 bases not matched to a gene. The CDR3 length is 13 residues. The CDR3 DNA follows: TGCGCCAGCAGCCAAGGGAGGACAGGGTTCCAGTACTTC. This gives the protein CASSQGRTGFQYF.

This clonotype was counted at least ten times. The genes are TRBV24-1 and TRBJ1-1; D gene unclear. Germline lookup yields CDR1 KGHDR and CDR2 SFDVKD. V lost 3 bases and J lost 4, with 11 bases in between. This CDR3 has 14 residues. In DNA, the CDR3 is TGTGCCACCAGTGATACCGCAGGTTCCACTGAAGCTTTCTTT. It encodes CATSDTAGSTEAFF.

This clonotype was observed a few times. The chain links TRBV7-9 to TRBJ2-3; no definite D call. CDR3 length: 15 amino acids. V dropped 4 bases and J dropped 0 bases, with 11 bases sitting between them. Germline loops: CDR1 SEHNR, CDR2 FQNEAQ (reference sequence). CDR3 residues: CASSSSSTSTDTQYF. CDR3 nucleotide sequence: TGTGCCAGCAGCTCCTCATCAACTAGCACAGATACGCAGTATTTT.